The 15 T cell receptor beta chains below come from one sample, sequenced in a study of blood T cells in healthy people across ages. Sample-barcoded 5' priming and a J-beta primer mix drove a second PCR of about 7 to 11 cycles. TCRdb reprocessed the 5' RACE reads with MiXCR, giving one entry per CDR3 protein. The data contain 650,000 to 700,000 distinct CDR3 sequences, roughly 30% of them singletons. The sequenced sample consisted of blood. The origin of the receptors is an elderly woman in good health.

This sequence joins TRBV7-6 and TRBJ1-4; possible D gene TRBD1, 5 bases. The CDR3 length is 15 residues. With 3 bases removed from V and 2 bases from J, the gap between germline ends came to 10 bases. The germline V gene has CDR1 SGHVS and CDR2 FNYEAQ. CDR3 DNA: TGTGCCAGCAGCTTCGTGTCAGGGACTAATGAAAAACTGTTTTTT. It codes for CASSFVSGTNEKLFF.

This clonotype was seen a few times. In DNA, the CDR3 is TGTGCCAGCAGCCCCCGACTAGCGGGGGGGGGTGGAGATACGCAGTATTTT. Protein product: CASSPRLAGGGGDTQYF. The rearrangement links TRBV7-2 to TRBJ2-3, with 14 bases matching TRBD2. V lost 5 bases, J lost 5 bases, and 9 bases stayed unmatched. CDR3 size: 17 residues. In germline, CDR1 is SGHTA, CDR2 FQGNSA.

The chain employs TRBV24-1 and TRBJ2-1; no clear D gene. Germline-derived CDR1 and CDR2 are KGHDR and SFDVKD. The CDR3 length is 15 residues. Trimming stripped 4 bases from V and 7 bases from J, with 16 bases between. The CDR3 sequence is CATSDPRSERNEQFF. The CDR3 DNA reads TGTGCCACCAGTGACCCCCGGAGCGAAAGGAATGAGCAGTTCTTC.

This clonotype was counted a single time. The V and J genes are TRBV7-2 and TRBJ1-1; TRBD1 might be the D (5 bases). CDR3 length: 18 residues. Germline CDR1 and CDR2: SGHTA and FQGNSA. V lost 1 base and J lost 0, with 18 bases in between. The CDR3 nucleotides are TGTGCCAGCAGCTTAGTTCGTGCCGGGGGTGGGATGAACACTGAAGCTTTCTTT. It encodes CASSLVRAGGGMNTEAFF. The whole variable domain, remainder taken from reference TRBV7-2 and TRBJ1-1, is GAGVSQSPSNKVTEKGKDVELRCDPISGHTALYWYRQSLGQGLEFLIYFQGNSAPDKSGLPSDRFSAERTGGSVSTLTIQRTQQEDSAVYLCASSLVRAGGGMNTEAFFGQGTRLTVV.

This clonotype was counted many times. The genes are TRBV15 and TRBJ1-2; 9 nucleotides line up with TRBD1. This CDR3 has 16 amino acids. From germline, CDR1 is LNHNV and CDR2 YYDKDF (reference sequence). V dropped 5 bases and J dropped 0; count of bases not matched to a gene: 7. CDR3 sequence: CATSSDRGFPNYGYTF. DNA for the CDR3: TGTGCCACCAGCTCCGACAGGGGGTTCCCTAACTATGGCTACACCTTC.

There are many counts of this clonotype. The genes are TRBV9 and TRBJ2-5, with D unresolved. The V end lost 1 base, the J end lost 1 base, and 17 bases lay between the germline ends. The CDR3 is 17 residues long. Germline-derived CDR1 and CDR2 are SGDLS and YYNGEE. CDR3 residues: CASSVMIGGSSQETQYF. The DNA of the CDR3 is TGTGCCAGCAGCGTAATGATTGGCGGTTCCAGCCAAGAGACCCAGTACTTC.

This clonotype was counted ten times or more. Here the CDR3 reads CAAGGQGGYTF. CDR3 DNA sequence: TGTGCCGCTGGGGGGCAGGGCGGCTACACCTTC. The chain joins TRBV10-3 to TRBJ1-2; TRBD1 is a possible D gene (6 bases). V lost 11 bases and J lost 8, with 15 bases in between. Looked up from germline, CDR1 is ENHRY and CDR2 is SYGVKD. The CDR3 has 11 residues.

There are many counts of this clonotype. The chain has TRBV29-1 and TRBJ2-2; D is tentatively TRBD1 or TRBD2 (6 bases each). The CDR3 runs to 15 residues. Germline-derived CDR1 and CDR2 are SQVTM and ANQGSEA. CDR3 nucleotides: TGCAGTGCCTCCGGGGGCCGTCCGGCGGCCGGGGAGCTGTTTTTT. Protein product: CSASGGRPAAGELFF.

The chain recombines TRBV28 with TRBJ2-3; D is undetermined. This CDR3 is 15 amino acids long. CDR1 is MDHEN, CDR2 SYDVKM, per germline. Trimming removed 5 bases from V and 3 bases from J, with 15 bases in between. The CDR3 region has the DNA TGTGCCAGCAGTACCAGGAAAGGTGGGACAGATACGCAGTATTTT. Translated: CASSTRKGGTDTQYF.

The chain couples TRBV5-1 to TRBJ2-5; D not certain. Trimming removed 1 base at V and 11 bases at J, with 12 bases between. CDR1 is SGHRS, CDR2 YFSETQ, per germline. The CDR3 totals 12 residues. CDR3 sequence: CASSLLGSEQYF. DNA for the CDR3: TGCGCCAGCAGCTTGCTGGGCTCTGAGCAGTACTTC.

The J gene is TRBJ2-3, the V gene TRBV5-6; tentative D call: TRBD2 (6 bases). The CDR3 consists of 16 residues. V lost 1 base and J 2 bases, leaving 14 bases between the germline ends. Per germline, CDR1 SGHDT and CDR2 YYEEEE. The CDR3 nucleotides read TGTGCCAGCAGCTTGAGGTCCGGGGGTTCCACAGATACGCAGTATTTT. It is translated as CASSLRSGGSTDTQYF.

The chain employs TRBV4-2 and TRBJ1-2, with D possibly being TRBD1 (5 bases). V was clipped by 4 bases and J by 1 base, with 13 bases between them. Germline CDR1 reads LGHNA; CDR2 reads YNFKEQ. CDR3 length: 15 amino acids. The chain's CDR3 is CASSRAGPNNYGYTF. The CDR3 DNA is TGTGCCAGCAGCCGAGCGGGACCGAATAACTATGGCTACACCTTC.

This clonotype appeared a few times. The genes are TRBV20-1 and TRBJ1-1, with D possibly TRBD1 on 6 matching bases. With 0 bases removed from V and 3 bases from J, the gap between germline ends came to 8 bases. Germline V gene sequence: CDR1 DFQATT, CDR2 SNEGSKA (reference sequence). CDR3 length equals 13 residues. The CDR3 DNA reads TGCAGTGCTAGAGATAAGGGGGACACTGAAGCTTTCTTT. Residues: CSARDKGDTEAFF.

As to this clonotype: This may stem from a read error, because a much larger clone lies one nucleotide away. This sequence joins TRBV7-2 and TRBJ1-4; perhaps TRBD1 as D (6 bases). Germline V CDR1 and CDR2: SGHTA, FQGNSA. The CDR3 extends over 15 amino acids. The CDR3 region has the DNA TGTGCCAGCAGCTTAACAAGGGGGTTAAGTGAAAAACGGTTTTTT. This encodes CASSLTRGLSEKRFF. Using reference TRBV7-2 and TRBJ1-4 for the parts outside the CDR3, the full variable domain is GAGVSQSPSNKVTEKGKDVELRCDPISGHTALYWYRQSLGQGLEFLIYFQGNSAPDKSGLPSDRFSAERTGGSVSTLTIQRTQQEDSAVYLCASSLTRGLSEKRFFGSGTQLSVL.

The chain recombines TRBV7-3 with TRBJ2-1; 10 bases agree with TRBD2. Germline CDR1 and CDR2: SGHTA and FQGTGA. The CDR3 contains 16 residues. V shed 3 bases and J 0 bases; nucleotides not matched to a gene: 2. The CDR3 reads CASSLLAGGSYNEQFF. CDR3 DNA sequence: TGTGCCAGCAGCTTGTTAGCGGGAGGCTCCTACAATGAGCAGTTCTTC.